These 11 T cell receptor beta chains came from one sample sequenced in a study of T cell responses to AZD1222 COVID-19 vaccine (dated by TCRdb to 2020 to 2023). Library method: the immunoSEQ multiplex PCR assay. TCRdb stores this immuneACCESS table with in-frame sequences only. Part of the clones is absent; in the studies checked, under half of the shortfall reflects unresolved V genes, and no reason is known for the rest. This sample comprises some 100,000 clones, around 87% of them detected only once. The ten largest account for 10% to 13% of the sample. Taken with the paper, the label for time point translates to: about 28 days (+/-7) after the second vaccine dose. The sample in question was peripheral blood, obtained 28 days after the second AZD1222 dose. These receptors all stem from an adult who received the AZD1222 COVID-19 vaccine.

The chain joins TRBV4-1 to TRBJ1-4; D is undetermined. This CDR3 has 12 residues. Trimming cost V 4 bases and J 11 bases, with 11 bases left between them. Germline-derived CDR1 and CDR2 are MGHRA and YSYEKL. CDR3 residues: CASSPDGLKLFF. DNA of the CDR3: TGCGCCAGCAGCCCTGATGGGTTGAAACTGTTTTTT.

In this sample, this clone turned up a few times. The chain couples TRBV24-1 to TRBJ1-2; TRBD1 might be the D (6 bases). Per germline, CDR1 KGHDR and CDR2 SFDVKD. V lost 5 bases and J 4 bases, leaving 10 bases between the germline ends. The CDR3 contains 13 residues. The CDR3 loop reads CATSGGLGYGYTF. The CDR3 DNA reads TGTGCCACCAGTGGGGGGCTAGGCTATGGCTACACCTTC.

This clone is a singleton in its sample. V and J are TRBV27 and TRBJ2-3; 8 nucleotides agree with TRBD1. CDR3 length: 16 amino acids. J was trimmed by 1 base and V by 2 bases; bases with no gene match: 5. Germline lookup yields CDR1 MNHEY and CDR2 SMNVEV (reference sequence). The chain's CDR3 is CASSLQGAPRTDTQYF. Here the CDR3 DNA reads TGTGCCAGCAGTTTACAGGGGGCGCCCCGCACAGATACGCAGTATTTT.

This chain links TRBV19 with TRBJ1-1, with D hard to call. The germline V gene encodes CDR1 LNHDA and CDR2 SQIVND (reference sequence). This CDR3 spans 14 amino acids. Trimming pared 4 bases from V and 3 bases from J, leaving 12 bases between. The DNA for the CDR3 is TGTGCCAGTAGTAGCCCTTCTAGATACACTGAAGCTTTCTTT. The encoded protein is CASSSPSRYTEAFF.

This clone was observed a few times. V is TRBV28 and J is TRBJ1-1, with D uncertain. The germline V and J ends were trimmed by 5 bases and 4 bases, with 11 bases remaining between them. The CDR3 is made up of 13 amino acids. Germline CDR1 is MDHEN and CDR2 is SYDVKM. The CDR3 here is CASSSRQVTEAFF. DNA of the CDR3: TGTGCCAGCAGTAGCCGACAAGTCACTGAAGCTTTCTTT.

The genes are TRBV12-5 and TRBJ1-5; the D is unclear. The V end lost 1 base, the J end lost 2 bases, and 3 bases lay between the germline ends. The CDR3 runs to 13 residues. Germline-derived CDR1 and CDR2 are LGHNT and FRNRAP. The CDR3 is CASGLEGNQPQHF. As DNA, the CDR3 is TGTGCTAGTGGTTTGGAGGGCAATCAGCCCCAGCATTTT.

V gene TRBV29-1 combines with J gene TRBJ1-2, with D perhaps matching TRBD1 (5 bases). V shed 8 bases and J shed 8 bases, with 15 bases lying between them. The germline V gene encodes CDR1 SQVTM and CDR2 ANQGSEA. The CDR3 consists of 11 residues. The DNA for the CDR3 is TGCAGCCAGTTGGGGGGTACAGGCTACACCTTC. It encodes CSQLGGTGYTF.

V gene TRBV5-6 combines with J gene TRBJ2-7; 9 bases match TRBD2. CDR3 length: 15 amino acids. V trimming: 4 bases; J trimming: 2 bases; junction bases outside the gene matches: 7. Per germline, CDR1 SGHDT and CDR2 YYEEEE. CDR3 nucleotides: TGTGCCAGCAGCCTTGGACTAGCGCCGGCCTACGAGCAGTACTTC. Translating gives CASSLGLAPAYEQYF.

The table lists this clone with a few counts. Within the sample, other DNA sequences also encode this same CDR3. J is TRBJ1-5 and V is TRBV27; possible D gene TRBD1, 5 bases. V lost 2 bases, J lost 2 bases, and 7 bases lay in between. Germline values: CDR1 MNHEY, CDR2 SMNVEV (reference sequence). This CDR3 is 14 amino acids long. CDR3 amino acids: CASSLRGGNQPQHF. The CDR3 DNA follows: TGTGCCAGCAGTTTAAGGGGCGGCAATCAGCCCCAGCATTTT.

The chain couples TRBV28 to TRBJ2-7; weak D call: TRBD2 (5 bases). CDR1 and CDR2 from the germline V gene are MDHEN and SYDVKM. This CDR3 has 12 residues. V was shortened by 6 bases and J by 6 bases, with 12 bases between the two germline ends. This chain's CDR3 is CASRRGTSEQYF. The CDR3 region has the DNA TGTGCCAGCAGACGGGGTACGAGCGAGCAGTACTTC.

The chain is built from TRBV5-1 and TRBJ2-3, with D hard to call. Germline V gives CDR1 SGHRS, CDR2 YFSETQ. Trimming left V 0 bases short and J 1 base short, with 6 bases between. This CDR3 contains 14 residues. CDR3 bases: TGCGCCAGCAGCTTGGCCTCGCGCACAGATACGCAGTATTTT. This translates into CASSLASRTDTQYF.